A selection of T cell receptor beta chains follows, all from one sample in a study of shared clonotypes between healthy human individuals. The method was immunoSEQ multiplex PCR; TCRdb's version includes in-frame clones alone and lacks a portion of them. The sample consists of hundreds of thousands of clones, 95% to 98% of them appearing once. Sequencing used naive CD8+ T cells sorted from blood. These receptors all come from a man aged 25-40 years in good health. Each CDR3 is given with its conserved first and last residue. The D gene is left open where the match is weak. The size of a clone is reported for some rows only, either as once, few or many, or as a class for expanded clones.

TRBJ2-1 15 TRBD2 TRBV5-1 NA CASSVLAGGHNEQFF TGCGCCAGCAGCGTCCTAGCGGGAGGCCACAATGAGCAGTTCTTC
TRBJ2-7 13 NA TRBV4-1 NA CASSQVPDDFLYF TGCGCCAGCAGCCAAGTTCCCGACGATTTTTTGTACTTC
TRBJ1-5 13 NA TRBV10-2 NA CASRGLEVQPQHF TGCGCCAGCAGGGGCTTGGAAGTTCAGCCCCAGCATTTT
TRBJ2-1 19 TRBD2 TRBV5-4 NA CASSPSGLAGSGHGNEQFF TGTGCCAGCAGCCCGTCGGGACTAGCGGGATCAGGACACGGCAATGAGCAGTTCTTC
TRBJ2-1 11 NA TRBV20-1 once CSARNYNEQFF TGCAGTGCTAGGAACTACAATGAGCAGTTCTTC
TRBJ1-1 12 NA TRBV11-2 NA CASSSRGVEAFF TGTGCCAGCAGCTCACGGGGGGTTGAAGCTTTCTTT
TRBJ2-3 15 NA TRBV14 NA CASSLRNMGTDTQYF TGTGCCAGCAGCCTACGAAACATGGGCACAGATACGCAGTATTTT
TRBJ1-1 12 NA TRBV7-9 NA CASSSGADEAFF TGTGCCAGCAGCTCAGGGGCAGATGAAGCTTTCTTT
TRBJ2-1 13 NA TRBV6-4 NA CASSDSGAGEQFF TGTGCCAGCAGTGACTCGGGAGCGGGTGAGCAGTTCTTC
TRBJ2-3 12 TRBD2 TRBV29-1 NA CRDSGRMGTQYF TGCAGAGATAGCGGGAGGATGGGTACGCAGTATTTT
TRBJ2-1 16 NA TRBV11-2 NA CASSLYFQPSYNEQFF TGTGCCAGCAGCTTATACTTCCAACCATCCTACAATGAGCAGTTCTTC
TRBJ2-2 12 NA TRBV7-9 NA CASSPQPGELFF TGTGCCAGCAGCCCCCAACCCGGGGAGCTGTTTTTT
TRBJ2-1 17 NA TRBV27 NA CASSFLGAESGYNEQFF TGTGCCAGCAGTTTCTTAGGGGCGGAGTCGGGGTACAATGAGCAGTTCTTC
TRBJ2-7 12 NA TRBV2 NA CASKGGAYEQYF TGTGCCAGCAAGGGGGGCGCCTACGAGCAGTACTTC
TRBJ2-1 14 NA TRBV11-2 NA CASSRGGLYNEQFF TGTGCCAGCAGCAGAGGGGGGCTCTACAATGAGCAGTTCTTC
TRBJ1-5 12 NA TRBV28 NA CASSTSNQPQHF TGTGCCAGCAGTACGAGCAATCAGCCCCAGCATTTT
TRBJ2-7 16 NA TRBV7-9 once CASSLINSMNSYEQYF TGTGCCAGCAGCTTAATAAATTCAATGAATTCCTACGAGCAGTACTTC
TRBJ2-2 16 NA TRBV7-9 NA CASSLEGRWNTGELFF TGTGCCAGCAGCTTGGAGGGACGGTGGAACACCGGGGAGCTGTTTTTT
TRBJ2-7 15 NA TRBV4-1 NA CASSQVGGSVHEQYF TGCGCCAGCAGCCAAGTGGGGGGCAGTGTACACGAGCAGTACTTC
TRBJ2-7 14 TRBD1 TRBV7-9 NA CASSTGTGLYEQYF TGTGCCAGCAGCACCGGGACAGGGTTGTACGAGCAGTACTTC
TRBJ1-2 15 NA TRBV7-9 NA CASSLGSGIGYGYTF TGTGCCAGCAGCTTAGGTTCGGGGATCGGATATGGCTACACCTTC
TRBJ1-3 18 TRBD1 TRBV11-2 NA CASSLDAWSGGAENTIYF TGTGCCAGCAGCTTGGACGCGTGGTCAGGGGGCGCGGAAAACACCATATATTTT
TRBJ1-3 15 NA TRBV4-1 NA CASSQGSSSGNTIYF TGCGCCAGCAGCCAAGGGTCTAGCTCTGGAAACACCATATATTTT
TRBJ2-5 17 TRBD1 TRBV5-1 NA CASSLYIIGQGEETQYF TGCGCCAGCAGCTTGTACATAATTGGACAGGGTGAAGAGACCCAGTACTTC
TRBJ2-7 13 TRBD1 TRBV5-6 NA CASSPGQGHEQYF TGTGCCAGCAGCCCTGGACAGGGCCACGAGCAGTACTTC
TRBJ2-5 15 TRBD1 TRBV18 NA CASSPLAGGRETQYF TGTGCCAGCTCACCACTGGCAGGGGGAAGAGAGACCCAGTACTTC
TRBJ2-6 19 NA TRBV5-8 NA CASSFIPGPDYSGANVLTF TGTGCCAGCAGCTTTATACCAGGGCCCGATTACTCTGGGGCCAACGTCCTGACTTTC
TRBJ2-7 13 NA TRBV7-2 NA CASSQEPLYEQYF TGTGCCAGCAGCCAAGAACCCTTATACGAGCAGTACTTC
TRBJ2-2 15 TRBD2 TRBV28 NA CASRLSGSGTGELFF TGTGCCAGCAGATTAAGCGGGAGTGGCACCGGGGAGCTGTTTTTT
TRBJ2-4 13 NA TRBV4-1 NA CASSQVGGRLQYF TGCGCCAGCAGCCAAGTGGGTGGCCGACTTCAGTACTTC
TRBJ2-7 15 TRBD1 TRBV5-1 NA CASSLKQGIHYEQYF TGCGCCAGCAGCTTAAAACAGGGGATCCACTACGAGCAGTACTTC
TRBJ1-1 15 NA TRBV9 NA CASSTIIGPNTEAFF TGTGCCAGCAGCACCATAATCGGGCCGAACACTGAAGCTTTCTTT
TRBJ1-5 15 TRBD1 TRBV6-1 NA CASKDWQGAGQPQHF TGTGCCAGCAAGGATTGGCAGGGGGCCGGTCAGCCCCAGCATTTT
TRBJ1-4 17 NA TRBV15 NA CATSRRSLGATNEKLFF TGTGCCACCAGCAGAAGGTCGTTGGGAGCAACTAATGAAAAACTGTTTTTT
TRBJ2-7 13 NA TRBV28 once CASSLTGPSEQYF TGTGCCAGCAGTTTAACCGGACCTAGCGAGCAGTACTTC
TRBJ2-3 16 NA TRBV30 NA CAWSVDVPSIPDTQYF TGTGCCTGGAGTGTAGACGTACCCAGTATCCCAGATACGCAGTATTTT
TRBJ2-1 17 TRBD2 TRBV7-6 NA CASSLGLAGGRGNEQFF TGTGCCAGCAGCCTGGGACTAGCGGGAGGCCGCGGGAATGAGCAGTTCTTC
TRBJ2-1 12 NA TRBV19 NA CASSIDLHEQFF TGTGCCAGTAGTATAGATCTGCATGAGCAGTTCTTC
TRBJ2-1 16 TRBD2 TRBV7-9 NA CASSFFSGGSYNEQFF TGTGCCAGCAGCTTCTTTAGCGGGGGTTCCTACAATGAGCAGTTCTTC
TRBJ2-7 15 TRBD1 TRBV11-2 NA CASSLGPGGSYEQYF TGTGCCAGCAGCTTAGGACCAGGGGGCTCTTACGAGCAGTACTTC
TRBJ2-7 14 NA TRBV27 NA CASSPGGGGYEQYF TGTGCCAGCAGTCCCGGCGGAGGGGGCTACGAGCAGTACTTC
TRBJ2-1 10 NA TRBV29-1 NA CSVFTQGRFF TGCAGCGTTTTCACACAGGGACGGTTCTTC